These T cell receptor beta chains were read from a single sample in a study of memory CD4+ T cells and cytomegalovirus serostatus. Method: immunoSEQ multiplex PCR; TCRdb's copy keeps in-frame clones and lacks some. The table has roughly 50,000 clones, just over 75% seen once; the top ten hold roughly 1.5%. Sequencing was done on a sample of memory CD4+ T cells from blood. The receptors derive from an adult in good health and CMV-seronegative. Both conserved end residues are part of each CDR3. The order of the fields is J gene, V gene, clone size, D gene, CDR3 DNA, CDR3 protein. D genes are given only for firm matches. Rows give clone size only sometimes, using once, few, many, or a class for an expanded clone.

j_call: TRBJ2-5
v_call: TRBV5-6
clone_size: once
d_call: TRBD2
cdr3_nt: TGTGCCAGCAGCTTTGGTTTAGCGGGGGGGATTGCGGAGACCCAGTACTTC
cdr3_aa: CASSFGLAGGIAETQYF

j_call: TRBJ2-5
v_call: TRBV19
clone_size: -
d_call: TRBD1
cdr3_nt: TGTGCCAGTAACCGGCGACAGGGTTTAAATTTGGAGACCCAGTACTTC
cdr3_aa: CASNRRQGLNLETQYF

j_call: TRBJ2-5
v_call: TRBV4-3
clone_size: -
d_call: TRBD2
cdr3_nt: TGCGCCAGCAGCCAAGAGTGGGGGGGGGAGACCCAGTACTTC
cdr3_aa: CASSQEWGGETQYF

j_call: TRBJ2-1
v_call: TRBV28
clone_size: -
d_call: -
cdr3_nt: TGTGCCAGCAGTTCCGGGGGCTCCTACAATGAGCAGTTCTTC
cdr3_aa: CASSSGGSYNEQFF

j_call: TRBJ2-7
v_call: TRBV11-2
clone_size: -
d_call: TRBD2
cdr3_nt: TGTGCCAGCAGCTTAGAGAGCGGGAGGGCCCCCGAGCAGTACTTC
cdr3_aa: CASSLESGRAPEQYF

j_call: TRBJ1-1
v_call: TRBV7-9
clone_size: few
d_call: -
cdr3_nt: TGTGCCAGCAGCCCAAGGAAGGATTGGGCTAACACTGAAGCTTTCTTT
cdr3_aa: CASSPRKDWANTEAFF

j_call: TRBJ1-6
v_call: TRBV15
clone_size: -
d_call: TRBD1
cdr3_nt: TGTGCCACCAGTAGGGGGGACAGAGCCTATTCACCCCTCCACTTT
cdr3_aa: CATSRGDRAYSPLHF

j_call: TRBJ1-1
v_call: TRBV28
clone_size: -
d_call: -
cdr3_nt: TGTGCCAGCCGAGGGAGACCTGAAGCTTTCTTT
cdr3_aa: CASRGRPEAFF

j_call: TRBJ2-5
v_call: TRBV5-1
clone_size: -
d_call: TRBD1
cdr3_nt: TGCGCCAGCAGCTTGGACGGCGCAGGGGGCGGAAAGACCCAGTACTTC
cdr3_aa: CASSLDGAGGGKTQYF

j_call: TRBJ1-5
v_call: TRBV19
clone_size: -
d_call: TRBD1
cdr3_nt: TGTGCCAGTAGTACTACAGGGGGACGATTCAGCAATCAGCCCCAGCATTTT
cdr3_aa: CASSTTGGRFSNQPQHF

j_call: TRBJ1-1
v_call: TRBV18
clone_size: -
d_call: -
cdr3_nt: TGTGCCAGCTCCGACCCGACAGCCAAGGGCACTGAAGCTTTCTTT
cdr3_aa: CASSDPTAKGTEAFF

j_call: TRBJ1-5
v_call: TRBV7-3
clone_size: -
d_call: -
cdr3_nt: TGTGCCAGCAGCTTATCAGGGGGCAATCAGCCCCAGCATTTT
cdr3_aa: CASSLSGGNQPQHF

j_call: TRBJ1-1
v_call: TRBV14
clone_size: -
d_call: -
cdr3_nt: TGTGCCAGCGCCACACAGGGTTACACTGAAGCTTTCTTT
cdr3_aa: CASATQGYTEAFF

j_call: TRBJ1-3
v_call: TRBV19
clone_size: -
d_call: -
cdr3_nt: TGTGCCAGTAGTATTATCCTGAATCGGGCTGGAAACACCATATATTTT
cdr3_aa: CASSIILNRAGNTIYF

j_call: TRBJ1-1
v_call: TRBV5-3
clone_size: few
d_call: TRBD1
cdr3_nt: TGTGCCGCAACCAGGACAGGGATCACGTGCTTGAACACTGAAGCTTTCTTT
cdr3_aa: CAATRTGITCLNTEAFF

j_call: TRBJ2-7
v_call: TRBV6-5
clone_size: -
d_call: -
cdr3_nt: TGTGCCAGCAGTTACTCGAAGGATATTGTCGGCGAGCAGTACTTC
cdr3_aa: CASSYSKDIVGEQYF

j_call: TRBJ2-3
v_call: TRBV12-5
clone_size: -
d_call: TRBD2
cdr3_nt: TGTGCTAGTGGTCTTAGGACTAGTGGGGTCACAGATACGCAGTATTTT
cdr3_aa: CASGLRTSGVTDTQYF

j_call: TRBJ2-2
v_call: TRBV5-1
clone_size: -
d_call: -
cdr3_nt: TGCGCCAGCAGCCTGACGGGGAACACCGGGGAGCTGTTTTTT
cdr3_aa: CASSLTGNTGELFF

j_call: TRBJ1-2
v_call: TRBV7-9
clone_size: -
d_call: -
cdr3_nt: TGTGCCAGCAGCTTAGCGAATCCCCGGCAGGGGAGAGGCTACACCTTC
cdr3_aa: CASSLANPRQGRGYTF

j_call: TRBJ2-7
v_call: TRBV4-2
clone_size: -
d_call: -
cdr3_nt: TGTGCCAGCAGCGGGGGGGCCCCCTACGAGCAGTACTTC
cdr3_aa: CASSGGAPYEQYF

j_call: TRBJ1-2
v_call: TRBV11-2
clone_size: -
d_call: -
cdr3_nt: TGTGCCAGCAGCTTAGTCTCCCGGGGGAACTATGGCTACACCTTC
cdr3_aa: CASSLVSRGNYGYTF

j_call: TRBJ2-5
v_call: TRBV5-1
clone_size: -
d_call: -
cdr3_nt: TGCGCCAGCAGCTTGGGGGCGGGGATGGACGGACAAGAGACCCAGTACTTC
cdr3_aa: CASSLGAGMDGQETQYF

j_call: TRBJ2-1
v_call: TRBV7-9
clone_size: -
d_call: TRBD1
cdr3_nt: TGTGCCAGCAGCCAGGACAGGGGCTCCTACAATGAGCAGTTCTTC
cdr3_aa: CASSQDRGSYNEQFF

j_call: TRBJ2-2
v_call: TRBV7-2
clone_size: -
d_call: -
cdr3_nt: TGTGCCAGCATGACGGTTTCGAACACCGGGGAGCTGTTTTTT
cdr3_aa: CASMTVSNTGELFF

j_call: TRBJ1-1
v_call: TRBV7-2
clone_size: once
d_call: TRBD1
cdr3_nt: TGTGCCAGCAGCTTAGACGCAGGGGGCGGCGCTGAAGCTTTCTTT
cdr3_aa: CASSLDAGGGAEAFF

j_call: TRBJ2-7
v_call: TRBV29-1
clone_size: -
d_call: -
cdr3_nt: TGCAGCGCTGGGCGGGCCGGAGCCTACGAGCAGTACTTC
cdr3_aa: CSAGRAGAYEQYF

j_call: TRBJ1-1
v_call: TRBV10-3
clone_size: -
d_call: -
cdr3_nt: TGTGCCATCAGTGAAACGGGGGCGGTTAGTGAAGCTTTCTTT
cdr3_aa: CAISETGAVSEAFF

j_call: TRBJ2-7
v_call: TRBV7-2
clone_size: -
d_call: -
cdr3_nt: TGTGCCAGCAGCTTAGACAGAAACTACGAGCAGTACTTC
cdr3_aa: CASSLDRNYEQYF

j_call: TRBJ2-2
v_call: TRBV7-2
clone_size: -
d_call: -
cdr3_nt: TGTGCCAGCTATCTAGGCTACACGGAAACCGGGGAGCTGTTTTTT
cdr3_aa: CASYLGYTETGELFF

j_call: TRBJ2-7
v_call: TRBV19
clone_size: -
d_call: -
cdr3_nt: TGTGCCAGTAGGCCCCGGACAGCACCCTACGAGCAGTACTTC
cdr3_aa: CASRPRTAPYEQYF

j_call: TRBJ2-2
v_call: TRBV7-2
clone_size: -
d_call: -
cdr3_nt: TGTGCCAGCAGCTTAGAGGGGGTCACCGGGGAGCTGTTTTTT
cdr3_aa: CASSLEGVTGELFF

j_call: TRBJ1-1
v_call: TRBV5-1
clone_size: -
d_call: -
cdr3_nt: TGCGCCAGCAGCTTGCCTCAAGTGGGGACTGAAGCTTTCTTT
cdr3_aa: CASSLPQVGTEAFF

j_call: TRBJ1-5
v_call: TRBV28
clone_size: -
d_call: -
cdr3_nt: TGTGCCACCTCTACCGTTACAGGGTATGATCAGCCCCAGCATTTT
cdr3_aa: CATSTVTGYDQPQHF

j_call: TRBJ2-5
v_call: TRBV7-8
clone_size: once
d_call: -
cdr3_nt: TGTGCCAGCAGCTATGGGCTATCAGAGACCCAGTACTTC
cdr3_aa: CASSYGLSETQYF

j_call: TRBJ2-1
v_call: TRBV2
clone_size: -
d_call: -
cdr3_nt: TGTGCCAGCAGTGAAAATCAGTACAATGAGCAGTTCTTC
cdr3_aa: CASSENQYNEQFF

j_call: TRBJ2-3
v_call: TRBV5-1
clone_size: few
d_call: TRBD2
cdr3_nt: TGCGCCAGCAGCAGAAGCGGGGGGGCCGGAGATACGCAGTATTTT
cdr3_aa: CASSRSGGAGDTQYF

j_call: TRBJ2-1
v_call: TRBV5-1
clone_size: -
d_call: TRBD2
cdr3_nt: TGCGCCAGCAGCGTGAATAGCGGGAGGGTAGGCAATGAGCAGTTCTTC
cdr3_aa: CASSVNSGRVGNEQFF

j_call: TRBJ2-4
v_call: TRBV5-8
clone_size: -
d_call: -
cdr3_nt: TGTGCCAGCACCTTTCTCGTGGAAGCCAAAAACATTCAGTACTTC
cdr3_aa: CASTFLVEAKNIQYF

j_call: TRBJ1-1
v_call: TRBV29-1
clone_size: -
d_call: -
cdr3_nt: TGCAGCGTTGACCCAACTCCGGGAGACGGGGGCACTGAAGCTTTCTTT
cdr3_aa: CSVDPTPGDGGTEAFF

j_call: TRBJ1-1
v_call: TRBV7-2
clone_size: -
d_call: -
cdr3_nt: TGTGCCAGCAGCCCCTCGATCGCGGGGGGCACTGAAGCTTTCTTT
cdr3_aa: CASSPSIAGGTEAFF

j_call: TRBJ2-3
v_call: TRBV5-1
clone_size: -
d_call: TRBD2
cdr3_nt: TGCGCCAGCAGCTTGGTGACTAGCGGGAGTTCAGATACGCAGTATTTT
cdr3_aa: CASSLVTSGSSDTQYF

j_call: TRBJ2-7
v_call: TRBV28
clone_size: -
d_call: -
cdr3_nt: TGTGCCAGCAGGATTGACAGCTCCTACGAGCAGTACTTC
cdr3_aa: CASRIDSSYEQYF

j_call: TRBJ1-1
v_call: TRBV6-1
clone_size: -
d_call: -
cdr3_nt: TGTGCCAGCAGTGAAGCACAGGGTTTGATCACTGAAGCTTTCTTT
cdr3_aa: CASSEAQGLITEAFF

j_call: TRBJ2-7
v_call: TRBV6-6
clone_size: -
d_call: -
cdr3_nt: TGTGCCAGCACCTACGGGACGCCATCCTACGAGCAGTACTTC
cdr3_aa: CASTYGTPSYEQYF

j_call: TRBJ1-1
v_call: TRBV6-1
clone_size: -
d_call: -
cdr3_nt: TGTGCCAGCAGCCCAGCTAGGCAGGGAACTTCTGAAGCTTTCTTT
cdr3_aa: CASSPARQGTSEAFF

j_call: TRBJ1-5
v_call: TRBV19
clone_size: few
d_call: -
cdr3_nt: TGTGCCAGTAGTAGTCCTTCGGCAGGTGGTCAGCCCCAGCATTTT
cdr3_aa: CASSSPSAGGQPQHF

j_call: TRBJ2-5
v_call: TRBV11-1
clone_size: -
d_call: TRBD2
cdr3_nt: TGTGCCAGCAGCACTAGCGGGGGGGCGTACCAAGAGACCCAGTACTTC
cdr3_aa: CASSTSGGAYQETQYF

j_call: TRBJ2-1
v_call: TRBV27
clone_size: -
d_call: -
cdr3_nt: TGTGCCAGCCAGCCGGGGTGGGGCCCAGACAATGAGCAGTTCTTC
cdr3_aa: CASQPGWGPDNEQFF

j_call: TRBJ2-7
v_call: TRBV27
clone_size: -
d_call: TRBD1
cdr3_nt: TGTGCCAGCAGTTTTTTCCTACAGGGGAGCGAGCAGTACTTC
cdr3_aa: CASSFFLQGSEQYF